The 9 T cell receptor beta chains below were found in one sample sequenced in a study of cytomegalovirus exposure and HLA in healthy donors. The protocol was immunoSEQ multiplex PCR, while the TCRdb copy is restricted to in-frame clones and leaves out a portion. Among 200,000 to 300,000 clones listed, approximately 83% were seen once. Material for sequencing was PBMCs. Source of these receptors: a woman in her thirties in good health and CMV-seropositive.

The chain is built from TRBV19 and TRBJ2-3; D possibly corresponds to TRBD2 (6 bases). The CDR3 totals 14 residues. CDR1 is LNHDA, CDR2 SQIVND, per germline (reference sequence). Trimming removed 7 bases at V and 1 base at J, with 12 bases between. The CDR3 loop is CASTGAERTDTQYF. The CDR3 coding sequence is TGTGCCAGTACGGGAGCGGAACGCACAGATACGCAGTATTTT. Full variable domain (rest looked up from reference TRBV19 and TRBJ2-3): DGGITQSPKYLFRKEGQNVTLSCEQNLNHDAMYWYRQDPGQGLRLIYYSQIVNDFQKGDIAEGYSVSREKKESFPLTVTSAQKNPTAFYLCASTGAERTDTQYFGPGTRLTVL.

CDR3 DNA: TGTGCCAGCAGCGTAGCTAGCGGAGGGTTCCTTGAGCAGTTCTTC. As protein: CASSVASGGFLEQFF. The J gene is TRBJ2-1, the V gene TRBV9; 7 nucleotides align to TRBD2. Germline CDR1 SGDLS, CDR2 YYNGEE. The CDR3 is 15 residues long. Unmatched junction bases numbered 9, after V lost 0 bases and J lost 9 bases.

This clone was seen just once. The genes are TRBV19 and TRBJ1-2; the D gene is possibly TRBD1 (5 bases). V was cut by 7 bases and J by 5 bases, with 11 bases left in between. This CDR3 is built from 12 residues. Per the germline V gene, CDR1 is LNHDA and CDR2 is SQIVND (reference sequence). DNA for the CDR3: TGTGCCAGTACGAAGCAGGGTTATGGCTACACCTTC. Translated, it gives CASTKQGYGYTF. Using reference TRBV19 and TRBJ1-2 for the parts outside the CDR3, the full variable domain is DGGITQSPKYLFRKEGQNVTLSCEQNLNHDAMYWYRQDPGQGLRLIYYSQIVNDFQKGDIAEGYSVSREKKESFPLTVTSAQKNPTAFYLCASTKQGYGYTFGSGTRLTVV.

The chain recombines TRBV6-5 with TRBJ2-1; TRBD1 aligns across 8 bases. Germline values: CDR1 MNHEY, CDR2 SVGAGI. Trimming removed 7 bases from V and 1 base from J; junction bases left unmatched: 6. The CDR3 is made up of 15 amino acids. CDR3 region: CASNSDRVSYNEQFF. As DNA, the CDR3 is TGTGCCAGCAATTCGGACAGGGTATCCTACAATGAGCAGTTCTTC.

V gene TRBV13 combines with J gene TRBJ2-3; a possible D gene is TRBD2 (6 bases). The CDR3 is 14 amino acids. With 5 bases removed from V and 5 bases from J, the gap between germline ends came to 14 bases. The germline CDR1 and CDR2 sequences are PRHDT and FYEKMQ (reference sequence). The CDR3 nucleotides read TGTGCCAGCAGCCCCCGTCTGCGGGGAGATACGCAGTATTTT. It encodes CASSPRLRGDTQYF.

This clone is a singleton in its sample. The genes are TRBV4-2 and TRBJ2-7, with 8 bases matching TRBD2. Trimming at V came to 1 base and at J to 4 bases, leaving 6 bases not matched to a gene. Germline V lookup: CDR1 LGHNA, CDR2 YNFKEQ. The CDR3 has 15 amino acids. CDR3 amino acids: CASSQGGSGMYEQYF. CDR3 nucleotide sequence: TGTGCCAGCAGCCAAGGGGGTAGCGGGATGTACGAGCAGTACTTC.

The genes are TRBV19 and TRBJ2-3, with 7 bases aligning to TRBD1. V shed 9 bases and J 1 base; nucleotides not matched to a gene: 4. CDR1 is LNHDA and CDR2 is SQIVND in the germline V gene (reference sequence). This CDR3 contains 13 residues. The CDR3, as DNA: TGTGCCAGCAGGACAGGAGGCACAGATACGCAGTATTTT. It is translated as CASRTGGTDTQYF.

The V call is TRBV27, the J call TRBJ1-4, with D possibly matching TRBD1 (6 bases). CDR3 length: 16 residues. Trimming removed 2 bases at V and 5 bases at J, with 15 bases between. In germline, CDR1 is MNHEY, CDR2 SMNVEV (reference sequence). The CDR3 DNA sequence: TGTGCCAGCAGTTTAAAAGGAGGGGGGGTAAATGAAAAACTGTTTTTT. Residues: CASSLKGGGVNEKLFF. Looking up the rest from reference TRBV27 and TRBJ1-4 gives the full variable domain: EAQVTQNPRYLITVTGKKLTVTCSQNMNHEYMSWYRQDPGLGLRQIYYSMNVEVTDKGDVPEGYKVSRKEKRNFPLILESPSPNQTSLYFCASSLKGGGVNEKLFFGSGTQLSVL.

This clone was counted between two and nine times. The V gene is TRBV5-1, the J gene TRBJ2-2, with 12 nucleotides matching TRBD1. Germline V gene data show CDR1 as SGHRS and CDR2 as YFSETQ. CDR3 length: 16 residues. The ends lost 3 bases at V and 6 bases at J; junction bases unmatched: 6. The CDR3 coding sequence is TGCGCCAGCAGCTCGAACCGGGACAGGGGGCCCGGGGAGCTGTTTTTT. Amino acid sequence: CASSSNRDRGPGELFF.